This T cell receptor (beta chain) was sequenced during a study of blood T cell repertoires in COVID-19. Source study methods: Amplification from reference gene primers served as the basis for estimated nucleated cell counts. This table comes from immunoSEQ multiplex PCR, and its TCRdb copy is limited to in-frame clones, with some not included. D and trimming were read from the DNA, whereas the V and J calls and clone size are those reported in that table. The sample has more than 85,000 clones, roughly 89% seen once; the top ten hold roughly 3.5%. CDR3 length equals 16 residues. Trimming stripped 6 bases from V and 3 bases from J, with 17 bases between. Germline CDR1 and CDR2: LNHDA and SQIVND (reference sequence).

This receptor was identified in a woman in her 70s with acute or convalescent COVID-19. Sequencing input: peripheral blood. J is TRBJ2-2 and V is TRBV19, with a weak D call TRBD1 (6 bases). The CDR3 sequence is CASRADSTGHTGELFF. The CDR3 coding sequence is TGTGCCAGTAGAGCAGACTCGACAGGACACACCGGGGAGCTGTTTTTT.